Each of the 19 T cell receptor beta chains below was sequenced from the same sample in a study of cytomegalovirus exposure and HLA in healthy donors. A multiplex PCR was run with 60 Vbeta primers and 13 Jbeta primers. Here immunoSEQ multiplex PCR was the method, and the copy in TCRdb shows in-frame clones only, minus some. The data hold approximately 140,000 clones, with 78% observed a single time. The material sequenced was PBMCs. These receptors originate from a man in his forties in good health and CMV-seropositive.

The chain links TRBV28 to TRBJ1-1, with D tentatively TRBD1 (6 bases). This CDR3 contains 14 residues. CDR1 is MDHEN and CDR2 is SYDVKM in the germline V gene. Trimming took 5 bases from V and 5 from J, leaving 15 bases between them. CDR3 sequence reads: CASSPQQGGTEAFF. CDR3 sequence (DNA): TGTGCCAGCAGTCCGCAACAGGGTGGGACTGAAGCTTTCTTT.

This chain connects TRBV6-1 to TRBJ2-3; 7 nucleotides agree with TRBD1. Trimming at V came to 3 bases and at J to 2 bases, leaving 5 bases not matched to a gene. Germline assignment: CDR1 MNHNS and CDR2 SASEGT. The CDR3 runs 15 residues. In DNA, the CDR3 is TGTGCCAGCAGTGAGACAGGGCGTAACACAGATACGCAGTATTTT. It yields the protein CASSETGRNTDTQYF.

This clone was counted a single time. The chain recombines TRBV5-6 with TRBJ1-1; 7 nucleotides agree with TRBD1. Germline V gives CDR1 SGHDT, CDR2 YYEEEE. The CDR3 has 13 residues. J lost 5 bases, V lost 2 bases, and 3 bases had no gene match. The CDR3 region has the DNA TGTGCCAGCAGCTTTGAGGGGGCAACTGAAGCTTTCTTT. Translated: CASSFEGATEAFF.

The chain joins TRBV11-3 to TRBJ2-2; D is uncertain. V lost 3 bases and J lost 6, with 5 bases in between. CDR3 length: 12 amino acids. Per the germline V gene, CDR1 is SGHNT and CDR2 is YENEEA. The CDR3 DNA follows: TGTGCCAGCAGCTTCGTTCCCGGGGAGCTGTTTTTT. This translates into CASSFVPGELFF.

The rearrangement joins TRBV5-6 to TRBJ1-1; TRBD1 aligns across 8 bases. The trim removed 2 bases at V and 5 bases at J, leaving 5 bases unmatched. The CDR3 extends over 14 amino acids. Per germline, CDR1 SGHDT and CDR2 YYEEEE. The CDR3 DNA follows: TGTGCCAGCAGCTTAGGGACAGGATGGACTGAAGCTTTCTTT. Amino acid sequence: CASSLGTGWTEAFF.

This rearrangement joins TRBV5-1 to TRBJ2-1, with no clear D. Germline V lookup: CDR1 SGHRS, CDR2 YFSETQ. Deletions cut 7 bases from V and 4 bases from J, with 6 bases between. The length of the CDR3 is 11 residues. In nucleotides, the CDR3 is TGCGCCAGCGCTATATACAATGAGCAGTTCTTC. It codes for CASAIYNEQFF.

The chain joins TRBV7-9 to TRBJ2-1; D not resolved. V dropped 4 bases and J dropped 0 bases, with 7 bases sitting between them. This CDR3 is built from 14 residues. CDR1 and CDR2 from the germline V gene are SEHNR and FQNEAQ (reference sequence). The CDR3 is CASSSGGSYNEQFF. The CDR3 coding sequence is TGTGCCAGCAGCTCTGGCGGCTCCTACAATGAGCAGTTCTTC.

The chain couples TRBV19 to TRBJ2-7; weak D call: TRBD1 (6 bases). The germline gives CDR1 LNHDA, CDR2 SQIVND (reference sequence). The V end lost 4 bases, the J end lost 6 bases, and 13 bases lay between the germline ends. The CDR3 runs to 13 residues. This CDR3 is CASSSHPTGEQYF. CDR3 nucleotides: TGTGCCAGTAGTAGCCACCCGACAGGCGAGCAGTACTTC.

This rearrangement joins TRBV7-2 to TRBJ2-1; possibly TRBD2 for D (5 bases). Germline V gene data show CDR1 as SGHTA and CDR2 as FQGNSA. The length of the CDR3 is 16 residues. Trimming pared 2 bases from V and 1 base from J, leaving 12 bases between. The CDR3 loop is CASSLWGAGSYNEQFF. CDR3 sequence (DNA): TGTGCCAGCAGCTTATGGGGAGCAGGATCCTACAATGAGCAGTTCTTC.

The genes are TRBV5-1 and TRBJ2-3; TRBD2 matches 10 bases. With V trimmed by 0 bases and J by 7 bases, 8 bases remained unmatched. CDR1 is SGHRS, CDR2 YFSETQ, per germline. CDR3 length: 16 residues. The CDR3 nucleotides are TGCGCCAGCAGCTTGGGGGCTAGCGGGAGCATAAATACGCAGTATTTT. Its translation is CASSLGASGSINTQYF.

This sequence joins TRBV19 and TRBJ1-4; 10 positions agree with TRBD1. V was pared by 6 bases and J by 8 bases, with 12 bases of the junction left unmatched. CDR3 length equals 16 residues. Germline V CDR1 and CDR2: LNHDA, SQIVND (reference sequence). CDR3 in amino acids: CASSRGRGQGPEKLFF. The CDR3, as DNA: TGTGCCAGTAGCCGAGGCCGGGGACAGGGGCCGGAAAAACTGTTTTTT. The full variable domain, with the rest looked up from reference TRBV19 and TRBJ1-4, is DGGITQSPKYLFRKEGQNVTLSCEQNLNHDAMYWYRQDPGQGLRLIYYSQIVNDFQKGDIAEGYSVSREKKESFPLTVTSAQKNPTAFYLCASSRGRGQGPEKLFFGSGTQLSVL.

On this clone itself: A read error may account for a junction end that differs from germline. V is TRBV7-9 and J is TRBJ2-7, with 7 bases identical to TRBD2. CDR1 is SEHNR and CDR2 is FQNEAQ in the germline V gene (reference sequence). CDR3 length: 12 amino acids. The DNA of the CDR3 is TGTGCTAGCAATTGGGGGGGTGGCGAGCAGTACTTC. Protein product: CASNWGGGEQYF.

The V and J genes are TRBV6-9 and TRBJ2-1; possibly TRBD2 for D (5 bases). V lost 10 bases, J lost 4 bases, and 8 bases lay in between. The germline V gene has CDR1 MNHGY and CDR2 SVAAGI. The CDR3 has 11 residues. In DNA form, the CDR3 reads TGTGCCAAAAGGACTTACAATGAGCAGTTCTTC. It yields the protein CAKRTYNEQFF.

The CDR3 sequence: CASSVNGSPYNEQFF. The CDR3 nucleotides are TGTGCCAGCAGCGTAAACGGGAGCCCTTACAATGAGCAGTTCTTC. The rearrangement uses TRBV9 and TRBJ2-1; weak D call: TRBD2 (6 bases). CDR1 SGDLS and CDR2 YYNGEE come from the germline V gene. The CDR3 runs to 15 residues. V was trimmed by 1 base and J by 4 bases, leaving 12 bases between them.

This chain connects TRBV29-1 to TRBJ2-5, with D possibly being TRBD1 (6 bases). Gene TRBJ2-7 matches the end of the DNA better, so the J call may be wrong. CDR1 is SQVTM and CDR2 is ANQGSEA in the germline V gene. CDR3 size: 12 residues. The CDR3 is CSVELTGFEQYF. CDR3 DNA sequence: TGCAGCGTTGAACTTACAGGGTTCGAGCAGTACTTC.

A single count supports this clone. The CDR3 sequence: CASRGTVNTEAFF. Written as DNA, the CDR3 is TGTGCCAGCAGGGGGACAGTGAACACTGAAGCTTTCTTT. The J gene is TRBJ1-1, the V gene TRBV6-1; 7 nucleotides line up with TRBD1. Trimming removed 6 bases from V and 0 bases from J; junction bases left unmatched: 1. Per the germline V gene, CDR1 is MNHNS and CDR2 is SASEGT. The CDR3 runs 13 residues.

This clone was seen a handful of times. The chain links TRBV4-1 to TRBJ2-1; 8 nucleotides line up with TRBD2. This CDR3 has 16 amino acids. Germline CDR1 MGHRA, CDR2 YSYEKL. The V and J ends lost 4 bases and 8 bases, in that order; junction bases with no gene match: 13. In DNA, the CDR3 is TGCGCCAGCAGCCGAAGCGGGACTCCCGGGGGGGATGAGCAGTTCTTC. It translates to CASSRSGTPGGDEQFF.

The chain has TRBV7-9 and TRBJ2-7, with TRBD1 as a possible D gene (6 bases). Germline V gene lookup returns CDR1 SEHNR and CDR2 FQNEAQ (reference sequence). This CDR3 comprises 14 residues. The germline V and J ends were trimmed by 5 bases and 3 bases, with 14 bases remaining between them. The DNA of the CDR3 is TGTGCCAGCAGCAGAGTCGGACAGATCTACGAGCAGTACTTC. It is translated as CASSRVGQIYEQYF.

This clone was detected only a few times. This chain joins TRBV6-6 and TRBJ1-3; D not certain. CDR3 length: 16 amino acids. V was clipped by 6 bases and J by 0 bases, with 15 bases between them. Germline V gene data show CDR1 as MNHNY and CDR2 as SVGAGI (reference sequence). The CDR3 region is CASSSERENSGNTIYF. Written as DNA, the CDR3 is TGTGCCAGCAGCTCCGAGAGGGAGAACTCTGGAAACACCATATATTTT.